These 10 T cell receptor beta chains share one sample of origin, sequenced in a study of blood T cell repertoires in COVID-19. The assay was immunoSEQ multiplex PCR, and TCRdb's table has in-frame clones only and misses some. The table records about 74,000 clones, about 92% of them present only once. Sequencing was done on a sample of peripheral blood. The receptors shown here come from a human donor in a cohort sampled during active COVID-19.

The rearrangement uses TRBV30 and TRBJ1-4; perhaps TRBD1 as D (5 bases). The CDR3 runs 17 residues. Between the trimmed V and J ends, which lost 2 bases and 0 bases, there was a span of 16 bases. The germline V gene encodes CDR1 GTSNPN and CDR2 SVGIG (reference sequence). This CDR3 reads CAWSLIGQTATNEKLFF. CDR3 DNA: TGTGCCTGGAGTCTCATAGGGCAGACAGCAACTAATGAAAAACTGTTTTTT. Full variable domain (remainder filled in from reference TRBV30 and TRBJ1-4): SQTIHQWPATLVQPVGSPLSLECTVEGTSNPNLYWYRQAAGRGLQLLFYSVGIGQISSEVPQNLSASRPQDRQFILSSKKLLLSDSGFYLCAWSLIGQTATNEKLFFGSGTQLSVL.

The CDR3, as DNA: TGTGCCTCCACCCTGAGCACCTATAATTCACCCCTCCACTTT. It codes for CASTLSTYNSPLHF. V gene TRBV30 combines with J gene TRBJ1-6; unclear D gene. Germline loops: CDR1 GTSNPN, CDR2 SVGIG (reference sequence). V lost 7 bases and J lost 2, with 12 bases in between. The CDR3 is made up of 14 amino acids.

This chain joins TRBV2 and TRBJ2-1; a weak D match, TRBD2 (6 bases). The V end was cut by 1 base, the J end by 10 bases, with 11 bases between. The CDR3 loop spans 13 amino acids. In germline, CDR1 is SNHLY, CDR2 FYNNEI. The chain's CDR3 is CASSEDGRGEQFF. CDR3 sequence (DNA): TGTGCCAGCAGTGAAGACGGCCGGGGGGAGCAGTTCTTC.

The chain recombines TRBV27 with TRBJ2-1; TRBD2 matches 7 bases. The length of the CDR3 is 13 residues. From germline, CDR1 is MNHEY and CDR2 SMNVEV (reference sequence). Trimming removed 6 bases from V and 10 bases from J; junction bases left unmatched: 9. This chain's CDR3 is CASSRAGAGEQFF. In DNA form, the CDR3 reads TGTGCCAGCAGCCGGGCGGGAGCGGGAGAGCAGTTCTTC.

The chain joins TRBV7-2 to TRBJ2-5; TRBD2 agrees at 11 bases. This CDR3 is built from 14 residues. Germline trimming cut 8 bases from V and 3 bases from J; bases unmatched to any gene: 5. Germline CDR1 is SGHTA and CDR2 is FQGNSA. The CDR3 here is CASYETSGKETQYF. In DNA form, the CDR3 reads TGTGCCAGCTACGAGACTAGCGGGAAAGAGACCCAGTACTTC.

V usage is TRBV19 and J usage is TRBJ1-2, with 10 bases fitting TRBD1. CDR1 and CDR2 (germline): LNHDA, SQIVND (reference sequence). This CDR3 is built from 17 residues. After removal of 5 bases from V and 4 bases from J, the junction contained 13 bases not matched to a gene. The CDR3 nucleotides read TGTGCCAGTAGTCCGGCTTGGGACAGGGGAAAAACCTATGGCTACACCTTC. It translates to CASSPAWDRGKTYGYTF.

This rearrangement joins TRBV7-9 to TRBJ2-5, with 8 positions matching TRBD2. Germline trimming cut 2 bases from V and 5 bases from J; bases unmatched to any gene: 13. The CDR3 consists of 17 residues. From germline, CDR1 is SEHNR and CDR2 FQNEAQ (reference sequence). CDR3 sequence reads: CASSLLGLAGGGETQYF. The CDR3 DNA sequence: TGTGCCAGCAGCTTACTGGGACTGGCGGGAGGCGGGGAGACCCAGTACTTC.

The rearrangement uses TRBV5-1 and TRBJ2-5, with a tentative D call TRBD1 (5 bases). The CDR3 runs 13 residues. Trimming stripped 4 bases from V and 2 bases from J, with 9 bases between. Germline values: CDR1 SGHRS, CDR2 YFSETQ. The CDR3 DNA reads TGCGCCAGCAGCGCTGGGGCACAAGAGACCCAGTACTTC. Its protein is CASSAGAQETQYF.

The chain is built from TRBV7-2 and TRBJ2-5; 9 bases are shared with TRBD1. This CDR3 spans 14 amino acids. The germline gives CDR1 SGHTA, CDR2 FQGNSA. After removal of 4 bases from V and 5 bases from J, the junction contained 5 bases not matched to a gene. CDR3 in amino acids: CASSSGQGWETQYF. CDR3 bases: TGTGCCAGCAGCTCGGGACAGGGCTGGGAGACCCAGTACTTC.

The CDR3 sequence is CASPGGTEAFF. The CDR3 nucleotides are TGTGCCAGCCCCGGCGGCACTGAAGCTTTCTTT. The genes are TRBV6-4 and TRBJ1-1, with D hard to call. CDR1 MRHNA and CDR2 SNTAGT come from the germline V gene. The CDR3 totals 11 residues. The V end was cut by 8 bases, the J end by 4 bases, with 8 bases between.